This T cell receptor beta chain was recovered during a study of T cells in Graves' hyperthyroidism and ophthalmopathy. Deletions cut 10 bases from V and 3 bases from J, with 18 bases between. CDR1 and CDR2 from the germline V gene are MDHEN and SYDVKM. The CDR3 runs to 14 residues. This clonotype was seen at least ten times. TCR beta CDR3 regions were amplified from RNA transcripts. Researchers ran a first-round RT-PCR on the TCR CDR3 using the HTBI primer set. A single record per CDR3 protein comes from TCRdb applying MiXCR to the multiplex PCR reads. This table holds around 520,000 distinct CDR3 sequences, approximately 14% found once. Graves' hyperthyroidism qualified as stable when ophthalmopathy did not progress within 18 months.

The source of this sequence is a woman aged 40 to 50 with Graves' hyperthyroidism. The sample taken for sequencing was blood. The J gene is TRBJ1-2, the V gene TRBV28; D is undetermined. CDR3 in amino acids: CATGRESAYYGYTF. The CDR3 region has the DNA TGTGCCACCGGTCGAGAATCCGCCTACTATGGCTACACCTTC.